A single sample is the source of the 26 T cell receptor beta chains below, sequenced in a study of T cell repertoires in cytomegalovirus infection. One entry per CDR3 protein results from TCRdb running MiXCR on the reads. The table lists about 700,000 distinct CDR3 sequences, around 31% of them singletons. Antigen specificity for these receptors is unknown. Sequenced here: cultured PBMCs, sampled from culture after CMV antigen stimulation. The receptors derive from a human donor in good health (CMV status not recorded). Some clones in this sample may be carry-over from other donors' samples.

This clonotype came up a few times. The chain has TRBV11-2 and TRBJ2-4; D is uncertain. Germline CDR1 is SGHAT and CDR2 is FQNNGV. The germline V and J ends were trimmed by 3 bases and 1 base, with 16 bases remaining between them. The CDR3 is 17 residues long. CDR3 sequence: CASSFGSYAFAKNIQYF. The CDR3 DNA is TGTGCCAGCAGCTTCGGCAGTTACGCATTTGCCAAAAACATTCAGTACTTC.

The chain joins TRBV9 to TRBJ2-3, with 8 bases fitting TRBD2. The CDR3 runs to 16 residues. CDR1 and CDR2 from the germline V gene are SGDLS and YYNGEE. The junction had 4 bases not matched to a gene; V was cut back by 1 base and J by 0 bases. The CDR3 loop is CASSVLTSASTDTQYF. The CDR3 DNA is TGTGCCAGCAGCGTATTGACTAGCGCGAGCACAGATACGCAGTATTTT.

In the case of this clonotype: A much bigger clone sits one base away, suggesting this may be a read error. V is TRBV11-2 and J is TRBJ1-1; TRBD1 matches 8 bases. The CDR3 is made up of 15 amino acids. Unmatched junction bases numbered 9, after V lost 5 bases and J lost 4 bases. Germline CDR1 SGHAT, CDR2 FQNNGV. The CDR3 DNA reads as TGTGCCAGCAGCCGCGTCAGGGGGCTGGGCACTGAAGCTTTCTTT. Its translation is CASSRVRGLGTEAFF.

This clonotype was observed a few times. The J gene is TRBJ2-1, the V gene TRBV7-8; TRBD2 agrees at 9 bases. Trimming at V came to 6 bases and at J to 9 bases, leaving 12 bases not matched to a gene. The CDR3 has 15 amino acids. Germline CDR1 reads SGHVS; CDR2 reads FQNEAQ. Here the CDR3 reads CASRKRRGGLVEQFF. In nucleotides, the CDR3 is TGTGCCAGCAGAAAGCGGCGGGGGGGGTTGGTTGAGCAGTTCTTC. The whole variable domain, filled in from reference TRBV7-8 and TRBJ2-1, reads GAGVSQSPRYKVAKRGQDVALRCDPISGHVSLFWYQQALGQGPEFLTYFQNEAQLDKSGLPSDRFFAERPEGSVSTLKIQRTQQEDSAVYLCASRKRRGGLVEQFFGPGTRLTVL.

The CDR3 region is CSARDRDLQYF. As DNA, the CDR3 is TGCAGTGCACGGGACAGGGATCTTCAGTACTTC. The chain combines TRBV20-1 with TRBJ2-4, with 9 bases fitting TRBD1. The CDR3 length is 11 residues. Germline-derived CDR1 and CDR2 are DFQATT and SNEGSKA (reference sequence). The V gene end was trimmed by 6 bases and the J gene end by 11 bases; junction bases not matched to a gene: 5.

V gene TRBV2 combines with J gene TRBJ2-1; tentatively, D is TRBD1 (6 bases). The V gene's germline CDR1 is SNHLY and CDR2 FYNNEI. CDR3 size: 15 residues. Trimming cost V 2 bases and J 6 bases, with 14 bases left between them. This CDR3 is CASSEFSGQRNEQFF. CDR3 nucleotides: TGTGCCAGCAGTGAATTCTCCGGACAGCGCAATGAGCAGTTCTTC.

This clonotype has at least ten counts. V usage is TRBV7-2 and J usage is TRBJ1-5; D is undetermined. CDR3 size: 13 residues. The V and J ends lost 1 base and 4 bases respectively, with 5 bases between them. CDR1 and CDR2 (germline): SGHTA, FQGNSA. The CDR3 reads CASSLDVNQPQHF. In DNA, the CDR3 is TGTGCCAGCAGCTTAGACGTGAATCAGCCCCAGCATTTT.

V is TRBV18 and J is TRBJ1-4, with 8 bases matching TRBD1. The CDR3 has 14 residues. The germline V gene encodes CDR1 KGHSH and CDR2 LQKENI. Trimming cost V 3 bases and J 14 bases; bases outside gene matches: 11. CDR3 protein: CASSPGTGGEVLFF. Written as DNA, the CDR3 is TGTGCCAGCTCACCGGGGACAGGAGGGGAAGTGCTGTTTTTT.

The chain carries TRBV6-2 or TRBV6-3 and TRBJ2-7; possible D gene TRBD2, 6 bases. V gave up 4 bases and J gave up 6 bases, with 22 bases separating them. The CDR3 contains 16 residues. Germline V gene lookup returns CDR1 MNHEY and CDR2 SVGEGT. CDR3 nucleotide sequence: TGTGCCAGCAGTTCAGTGATGGCGGGATTCGCCTTCGAGCAGTACTTC. Translating it yields CASSSVMAGFAFEQYF.

The table lists this clonotype with many counts. The rearrangement uses TRBV7-2 and TRBJ2-2; 8 bases are shared with TRBD2. The CDR3 is 15 residues long. Germline V gene lookup returns CDR1 SGHTA and CDR2 FQGNSA. Trimming cost V 5 bases and J 2 bases; bases outside gene matches: 4. In DNA form, the CDR3 reads TGTGCCAGCAGCCGAACTAGCGGAAACACCGGGGAGCTGTTTTTT. As protein: CASSRTSGNTGELFF.

The rearrangement links TRBV20-1 to TRBJ2-1; tentative D call: TRBD1 (5 bases). V lost 5 bases and J lost 5, with 16 bases in between. From germline, CDR1 is DFQATT and CDR2 SNEGSKA (reference sequence). This CDR3 contains 14 residues. The CDR3 sequence: CSADLIAGNNEQFF. The CDR3 region has the DNA TGCAGTGCTGACCTAATAGCAGGGAACAATGAGCAGTTCTTC.

The chain links TRBV12-3 or TRBV12-4 to TRBJ1-3; D is possibly TRBD1 (6 bases). This CDR3 comprises 13 residues. Trimming cost V 4 bases and J 13 bases, with 17 bases left between them. This chain's CDR3 is CASSSAEGGKIYF. In DNA form, the CDR3 reads TGTGCCAGCAGTTCAGCCGAGGGGGGCAAGATATATTTT.

The chain carries TRBV7-7 and TRBJ2-2, with D hard to call. The CDR3 spans 16 residues. Germline loops: CDR1 SSHAT, CDR2 FNYEAQ (reference sequence). Trimming shortened V by 4 bases and J by 1 base, and 13 bases separated the two germline ends. The CDR3 DNA follows: TGTGCCAGCAGCTCGTACCCTGCTAAGAACACCGGGGAGCTGTTTTTT. Translation: CASSSYPAKNTGELFF.

The CDR3, as DNA: TGTGCCAGCAGTGAGGTGGGAGGGGTGGATACGCAGTATTTT. This codes for CASSEVGGVDTQYF. The gene calls are TRBV6-1 and TRBJ2-3, with TRBD2 identical over 7 bases. The germline CDR1 and CDR2 sequences are MNHNS and SASEGT. V was clipped by 3 bases and J by 6 bases; unmatched bases: 6. CDR3 length: 14 residues.

The genes are TRBV4-1 and TRBJ2-3, with TRBD2 identical over 10 bases. The V and J ends lost 0 bases and 9 bases, in that order; junction bases with no gene match: 12. Germline CDR1 reads MGHRA; CDR2 reads YSYEKL. This CDR3 contains 17 residues. The CDR3 region is CASSQDPLAGAEGTQYF. The DNA for the CDR3 is TGCGCCAGCAGCCAAGACCCGCTAGCGGGGGCAGAGGGCACGCAGTATTTT.

This chain connects TRBV5-1 to TRBJ2-7; TRBD2 matches 12 bases. V lost 4 bases, J lost 6 bases, and 5 bases stayed unmatched. The CDR3 runs to 14 residues. Germline V gene sequence: CDR1 SGHRS, CDR2 YFSETQ. The CDR3 region has the DNA TGCGCCAGCAGCCGCACTAGCGGGGGGCGCGAGCAGTACTTC. It codes for CASSRTSGGREQYF.

This clonotype was counted a few times. The chain uses TRBV7-2 and TRBJ2-1; D gene unclear. Germline values: CDR1 SGHTA, CDR2 FQGNSA. The CDR3 has 12 amino acids. V was cut by 5 bases and J by 8 bases, with 10 bases left in between. CDR3 residues: CASSRGWDEQFF. The CDR3 region has the DNA TGTGCCAGCAGCCGCGGATGGGATGAGCAGTTCTTC.

The chain links TRBV10-3 to TRBJ1-3; D not certain. The ends were cut back, 2 bases at V and 2 bases at J, with 4 bases in the middle. The CDR3 runs 13 residues. CDR1 is ENHRY and CDR2 is SYGVKD in the germline V gene. As DNA, the CDR3 is TGTGCCATCAGTGAGCGTACTGGAAACACCATATATTTT. Its protein product is CAISERTGNTIYF.

The J gene is TRBJ1-4, the V gene TRBV7-8, with TRBD1 matching 10 bases. V trimming: 1 base; J trimming: 9 bases; junction bases outside the gene matches: 8. Germline V lookup: CDR1 SGHVS, CDR2 FQNEAQ. CDR3 length: 16 amino acids. Written as DNA, the CDR3 is TGTGCCAGCAGCTTAGGGGGACAGGGGTTAATGAAAAAACTGTTTTTT. Encoded protein: CASSLGGQGLMKKLFF. Looking up the rest from reference TRBV7-8 and TRBJ1-4 gives the full variable domain: GAGVSQSPRYKVAKRGQDVALRCDPISGHVSLFWYQQALGQGPEFLTYFQNEAQLDKSGLPSDRFFAERPEGSVSTLKIQRTQQEDSAVYLCASSLGGQGLMKKLFFGSGTQLSVL.

This clonotype was seen only a few times. The CDR3 here is CASSLEAWVAGGTGELFF. CDR3 in DNA: TGTGCCAGCAGCTTAGAGGCCTGGGTAGCGGGGGGAACCGGGGAGCTGTTTTTT. The chain joins TRBV7-8 to TRBJ2-2; 10 nucleotides line up with TRBD2. Germline V gene data show CDR1 as SGHVS and CDR2 as FQNEAQ. J gave up 5 bases and V 1 base, and 10 bases lay outside the gene matches. The CDR3 loop spans 18 amino acids.

The chain has TRBV20-1 and TRBJ1-2; 7 bases line up with TRBD1. The germline CDR1 and CDR2 sequences are DFQATT and SNEGSKA (reference sequence). V was clipped by 6 bases and J by 0 bases; unmatched bases: 4. This CDR3 is 13 amino acids long. The CDR3 spells CSATGTANYGYTF. The CDR3 DNA sequence: TGCAGTGCCACCGGGACAGCTAACTATGGCTACACCTTC.

The rearrangement uses TRBV27 and TRBJ2-7; D perhaps matches TRBD1 (5 bases). The germline V gene has CDR1 MNHEY and CDR2 SMNVEV (reference sequence). The CDR3 is 16 amino acids. Trimming took off 3 bases at V and 0 bases at J, with 15 bases between the two ends. The DNA of the CDR3 is TGTGCCAGCAGTTTCTCCAGGCGGCAGGGCTCCTACGAGCAGTACTTC. Translated, it gives CASSFSRRQGSYEQYF.

V and J are TRBV19 and TRBJ1-1; D ambiguous. Trimming stripped 3 bases from V and 0 bases from J, with 20 bases between. CDR1 and CDR2 (germline): LNHDA, SQIVND (reference sequence). The CDR3 is 18 amino acids. This chain's CDR3 is CASSIRLRIRPMNTEAFF. DNA for the CDR3: TGTGCCAGTAGTATCCGGTTGAGGATTCGTCCCATGAACACTGAAGCTTTCTTT.

This chain uses TRBV28 with TRBJ1-2, with 9 bases that match TRBD1. This CDR3 is built from 15 residues. The V and J ends lost 6 bases and 2 bases, in that order; junction bases with no gene match: 7. The germline V gene has CDR1 MDHEN and CDR2 SYDVKM. CDR3 sequence (DNA): TGTGCCAGCAGACGGACAGGGGCCGCGAACTATGGCTACACCTTC. Its protein product is CASRRTGAANYGYTF.

This clonotype turned up a few times. The V gene is TRBV7-9, the J gene TRBJ1-2; weak D call: TRBD1 (5 bases). The CDR3 extends over 15 amino acids. CDR1 and CDR2 (germline): SEHNR, FQNEAQ (reference sequence). V shed 2 bases and J shed 4 bases, with 14 bases lying between them. In DNA, the CDR3 is TGTGCCAGCAGCTTATACACAGGTCGCTCCTATGGCTACACCTTC. This encodes CASSLYTGRSYGYTF.

The chain is built from TRBV14 and TRBJ1-5; D is possibly TRBD1 (5 bases). Germline V CDR1 and CDR2: SGHDN, FVKESK. This CDR3 has 13 residues. Trimming took 3 bases from V and 5 from J, leaving 8 bases between them. DNA for the CDR3: TGTGCCAGCAGCCAGGGGACTTATCAGCCCCAGCATTTT. Translated, it gives CASSQGTYQPQHF.